Below are 29 T cell receptor beta chains sequenced from a single sample in a study of cytomegalovirus exposure and HLA in healthy donors. PCR employed 60 Vbeta and 13 Jbeta primers. The protocol was immunoSEQ multiplex PCR, while the TCRdb copy is restricted to in-frame clones and leaves out a portion. The sample holds some 150,000 clones; less than 80% are singletons and the top ten take over 2.5%. Sequenced sample: PBMCs. The origin of the receptors is a man aged 40-49 years in good health and CMV-seronegative.

For the CDR3, the DNA is TGTGCCAGCAGCTTAGGACAGTTCAACAATGAGCAGTTCTTC. Protein sequence: CASSLGQFNNEQFF. The V and J genes are TRBV11-3 and TRBJ2-1, with D perhaps matching TRBD1 (5 bases). The CDR3 runs 14 residues. V gave up 1 base and J gave up 5 bases, with 9 bases separating them. In germline, CDR1 is SGHNT, CDR2 YENEEA.

J is TRBJ2-1 and V is TRBV11-3; 9 bases align to TRBD2. The germline gives CDR1 SGHNT, CDR2 YENEEA. V was pared by 4 bases and J by 5 bases, with 9 bases of the junction left unmatched. This CDR3 is 16 amino acids long. The CDR3 reads CASSSMKASGDNEQFF. The CDR3 nucleotides read TGTGCCAGCAGCTCGATGAAGGCTAGCGGGGACAATGAGCAGTTCTTC. Full variable domain (remainder filled in from reference TRBV11-3 and TRBJ2-1): EAGVVQSPRYKIIEKKQPVAFWCNPISGHNTLYWYLQNLGQGPELLIRYENEEAVDDSQLPKDRFSAERLKGVDSTLKIQPAELGDSAVYLCASSSMKASGDNEQFFGPGTRLTVL.

The V gene is TRBV7-9, the J gene TRBJ1-5; D is perhaps TRBD1 (5 bases). Germline loops: CDR1 SEHNR, CDR2 FQNEAQ (reference sequence). This CDR3 has 17 amino acids. Trimming took 10 bases from V and 4 from J, leaving 26 bases between them. CDR3 amino acids: CAMSGGRAGSQNQPQHF. As DNA, the CDR3 is TGTGCCATGTCCGGGGGGAGGGCCGGGAGTCAAAATCAGCCCCAGCATTTT. Full variable domain (missing parts from reference TRBV7-9 and TRBJ1-5): DTGVSQNPRHKITKRGQNVTFRCDPISEHNRLYWYRQTLGQGPEFLTYFQNEAQLEKSRLLSDRFSAERPKGSFSTLEIQRTEQGDSAMYLCAMSGGRAGSQNQPQHFGDGTRLSIL.

This chain joins TRBV7-8 and TRBJ2-3; D possibly corresponds to TRBD2 (5 bases). CDR1 and CDR2 (germline): SGHVS, FQNEAQ. The CDR3 sequence is 15 residues long. V gave up 1 base and J gave up 5 bases, with 13 bases separating them. In nucleotides, the CDR3 is TGTGCCAGCAGCTTAGAGGGAGCGTGGATAGATACGCAGTATTTT. Translation gives CASSLEGAWIDTQYF.

The chain uses TRBV7-2 and TRBJ2-5; TRBD2 matches 8 bases. This CDR3 is built from 14 residues. Germline CDR1 reads SGHTA; CDR2 reads FQGNSA. With 1 base clipped from V and 4 bases from J, the junction kept 2 bases outside the gene matches. DNA for the CDR3: TGTGCCAGCAGCTTAGGTAGCGGGACAGAGACCCAGTACTTC. Translation gives CASSLGSGTETQYF.

This chain links TRBV7-2 with TRBJ2-3; 9 positions agree with TRBD2. The CDR3 has 15 residues. V lost 7 bases to trimming and J lost 1 base; unmatched junction nucleotides: 6. Looked up from germline, CDR1 is SGHTA and CDR2 is FQGNSA. CDR3 loop: CASTQPSGGTDTQYF. The DNA for the CDR3 is TGTGCCAGCACCCAGCCTAGCGGGGGCACAGATACGCAGTATTTT.

This clone was seen only once. The gene calls are TRBV2 and TRBJ2-5; 12 bases align to TRBD2. Trimming cost V 11 bases and J 5 bases; bases outside gene matches: 9. The germline V gene has CDR1 SNHLY and CDR2 FYNNEI. This CDR3 spans 14 amino acids. In DNA form, the CDR3 reads TGTGCCGGGCCCCTAGCGGGGGGGCGTGAGACCCAGTACTTC. It is translated as CAGPLAGGRETQYF.

Only one count was recorded for this clone. The V and J genes are TRBV5-6 and TRBJ2-1, with D maybe TRBD2 (6 bases). CDR1 and CDR2 from the germline V gene are SGHDT and YYEEEE. The germline V and J ends were trimmed by 2 bases and 7 bases, with 7 bases remaining between them. The CDR3 totals 12 residues. In DNA form, the CDR3 reads TGTGCCAGCAGCTTAGGAGGGAATGAGCAGTTCTTC. It translates to CASSLGGNEQFF.

This sequence joins TRBV5-1 and TRBJ1-3; tentatively, D is TRBD1 (6 bases). The germline V gene encodes CDR1 SGHRS and CDR2 YFSETQ. The CDR3 extends over 15 amino acids. The V gene lost 0 bases and the J gene lost 4 bases, with 11 bases spanning the gap. CDR3 nucleotide sequence: TGCGCCAGCAGCTTGGATGGGGGCTACGGAAACACCATATATTTT. Translation: CASSLDGGYGNTIYF.

The chain is built from TRBV5-6 and TRBJ1-1; tentatively, D is TRBD1 (5 bases). Trimming left V 6 bases short and J 0 bases short, with 18 bases between. The V gene's germline CDR1 is SGHDT and CDR2 YYEEEE. This CDR3 spans 16 amino acids. Here the CDR3 DNA reads TGTGCCAGCACCCTCTTGGGGGGGGTCATGAACACTGAAGCTTTCTTT. This sequence encodes CASTLLGGVMNTEAFF.

The chain carries TRBV27 and TRBJ2-5, with 9 bases lining up with TRBD1. The CDR3 contains 17 residues. The trim removed 6 bases at V and 3 bases at J, leaving 14 bases unmatched. Germline CDR1 is MNHEY and CDR2 is SMNVEV (reference sequence). CDR3 DNA sequence: TGTGCCAGCAGCCCGTGGCAAGGACAGGGGCGGAAAGAGACCCAGTACTTC. This codes for CASSPWQGQGRKETQYF.

The V and J genes are TRBV7-9 and TRBJ2-3, with D maybe TRBD1 (6 bases). Trimming left V 1 base short and J 13 bases short, with 18 bases between. The CDR3 spans 14 residues. CDR1 SEHNR and CDR2 FQNEAQ come from the germline V gene (reference sequence). The chain's CDR3 is CASSLGAGDHVEYF. CDR3 coding DNA: TGTGCCAGCAGCTTAGGTGCAGGGGACCACGTCGAGTATTTT.

The sample holds a few counts of this clone. The chain joins TRBV2 to TRBJ2-7; D might be TRBD2 (6 bases). Per germline, CDR1 SNHLY and CDR2 FYNNEI. Trimming removed 8 bases at V and 2 bases at J, with 13 bases between. The CDR3 loop spans 13 amino acids. DNA for the CDR3: TGTGCCAGCCGTCGGGACTCCGCCTACGAGCAGTACTTC. Its protein is CASRRDSAYEQYF. The whole variable domain, remainder taken from reference TRBV2 and TRBJ2-7, is EPEVTQTPSHQVTQMGQEVILRCVPISNHLYFYWYRQILGQKVEFLVSFYNNEISEKSEIFDDQFSVERPDGSNFTLKIRSTKLEDSAMYFCASRRDSAYEQYFGPGTRLTVT.

The chain is built from TRBV11-3 and TRBJ2-1; 10 bases match TRBD2. CDR1 is SGHNT and CDR2 is YENEEA in the germline V gene. V shed 5 bases and J 4 bases; nucleotides not matched to a gene: 5. This CDR3 is built from 15 residues. The CDR3 coding sequence is TGTGCCAGCAGCCTCGGTAGCGGGGGGTACAATGAGCAGTTCTTC. It yields the protein CASSLGSGGYNEQFF.

The chain employs TRBV6-4 and TRBJ2-1, with TRBD2 as a possible D gene (5 bases). The V and J ends lost 6 bases and 6 bases respectively, with 15 bases between them. Germline V gene sequence: CDR1 MRHNA, CDR2 SNTAGT. This CDR3 contains 14 residues. CDR3: CASRPTSSSNEQFF. Here the CDR3 DNA reads TGTGCCAGCAGACCCACTAGTTCCAGCAATGAGCAGTTCTTC.

The chain couples TRBV28 to TRBJ2-2, with TRBD1 matching over 7 bases. Losses at the gene ends were 5 bases for V and 1 base for J; bases not matched to a gene: 7. CDR1 is MDHEN and CDR2 is SYDVKM in the germline V gene. The CDR3 is made up of 16 amino acids. The CDR3 DNA is TGTGCCAGCAGTGAACACAGGGGATTGAACACCGGGGAGCTGTTTTTT. Its protein is CASSEHRGLNTGELFF.

The chain recombines TRBV18 with TRBJ2-7, with a tentative D call TRBD1 (6 bases). The CDR3 has 11 amino acids. The ends were cut back, 8 bases at V and 5 bases at J, with 10 bases in the middle. The germline V gene has CDR1 KGHSH and CDR2 LQKENI. The CDR3 nucleotides are TGTGCCAGCGCAAAGGGGGACGAGCAGTACTTC. This gives the protein CASAKGDEQYF.

This clone has more than one count but fewer than ten. This sequence joins TRBV7-2 and TRBJ2-1, with 13 bases fitting TRBD2. The CDR3 loop spans 19 amino acids. J gave up 3 bases and V 6 bases, and 14 bases lay outside the gene matches. CDR1 and CDR2 (germline): SGHTA, FQGNSA. The CDR3 DNA sequence: TGTGCCAGCAGTCCCGGGACTAGCGGGACTCCGCGTCGCTACAATGAGCAGTTCTTC. It is translated as CASSPGTSGTPRRYNEQFF. Using reference TRBV7-2 and TRBJ2-1 for the parts outside the CDR3, the full variable domain is GAGVSQSPSNKVTEKGKDVELRCDPISGHTALYWYRQSLGQGLEFLIYFQGNSAPDKSGLPSDRFSAERTGGSVSTLTIQRTQQEDSAVYLCASSPGTSGTPRRYNEQFFGPGTRLTVL.

The V gene is TRBV14, the J gene TRBJ2-5, with 15 bases fitting TRBD2. The germline V gene has CDR1 SGHDN and CDR2 FVKESK. There are 18 residues in the CDR3. V was clipped by 3 bases and J by 5 bases; unmatched bases: 10. Here the CDR3 DNA reads TGTGCCAGCAGCCACCGGGCCCCGGGACTAGCGGGGGGCGAGACCCAGTACTTC. It translates to CASSHRAPGLAGGETQYF. The complete variable domain, with remaining parts taken from reference TRBV14 and TRBJ2-5, reads EAGVTQFPSHSVIEKGQTVTLRCDPISGHDNLYWYRRVMGKEIKFLLHFVKESKQDESGMPNNRFLAERTGGTYSTLKVQPAELEDSGVYFCASSHRAPGLAGGETQYFGPGTRLLVL.

This clone turned up a few times. This chain links TRBV6-1 with TRBJ1-2; 7 nucleotides line up with TRBD1. With V trimmed by 1 base and J by 4 bases, 6 bases remained unmatched. Germline assignment: CDR1 MNHNS and CDR2 SASEGT. This CDR3 region has 15 residues. This CDR3 reads CASSEGGQLSYGYTF. As DNA, the CDR3 is TGTGCCAGCAGTGAAGGGGGACAGCTCTCCTATGGCTACACCTTC.

A few counts support this clone. The chain recombines TRBV28 with TRBJ2-2, with TRBD1 matching 9 bases. Germline CDR1 is MDHEN and CDR2 is SYDVKM. The length of the CDR3 is 18 residues. The ends lost 3 bases at V and 4 bases at J; junction bases unmatched: 12. CDR3 nucleotide sequence: TGTGCCAGCAGTTTTTATCGTACCGGGACAGGGACCACCGGGGAGCTGTTTTTT. This encodes CASSFYRTGTGTTGELFF.

The rearrangement joins TRBV18 to TRBJ2-2; TRBD2 aligns across 9 bases. V lost 2 bases and J lost 4; bases outside the gene matches: 8. This CDR3 spans 17 amino acids. CDR1 and CDR2 from the germline V gene are KGHSH and LQKENI. As DNA, the CDR3 is TGTGCCAGCTCACCAAATGAACTAGCGGGTAGCACCGGGGAGCTGTTTTTT. It codes for CASSPNELAGSTGELFF.

The chain recombines TRBV9 with TRBJ1-4, with unresolved D. The germline V and J ends were trimmed by 0 bases and 0 bases, with 6 bases remaining between them. The V gene's germline CDR1 is SGDLS and CDR2 YYNGEE. The CDR3 sequence is 15 residues long. CDR3 bases: TGTGCCAGCAGCGTAGCCGGGGCAACTAATGAAAAACTGTTTTTT. Its protein product is CASSVAGATNEKLFF. Full variable domain (outside the CDR3, taken from reference TRBV9 and TRBJ1-4): DSGVTQTPKHLITATGQRVTLRCSPRSGDLSVYWYQQSLDQGLQFLIQYYNGEERAKGNILERFSAQQFPDLHSELNLSSLELGDSALYFCASSVAGATNEKLFFGSGTQLSVL.

A remark on this clone: The junction differs from germline at one of its ends, possibly a read error. The chain joins TRBV7-9 to TRBJ2-3, with 9 bases fitting TRBD2. The CDR3 has 16 amino acids. The germline CDR1 and CDR2 sequences are SEHNR and FQNEAQ (reference sequence). The CDR3 coding sequence is TGTTCCAGCAGCTTAGTTACTAGCGGGAGCACAGATACGCAGTATTTT. The encoded protein is CSSSLVTSGSTDTQYF. Together with reference TRBV7-9 and TRBJ2-3, the CDR3 gives the full variable domain: DTGVSQNPRHKITKRGQNVTFRCDPISEHNRLYWYRQTLGQGPEFLTYFQNEAQLEKSRLLSDRFSAERPKGSFSTLEIQRTEQGDSAMYLCSSSLVTSGSTDTQYFGPGTRLTVL.

The chain has TRBV19 and TRBJ1-3; D is uncertain. In germline, CDR1 is LNHDA, CDR2 SQIVND (reference sequence). The CDR3 loop spans 13 amino acids. Trimming took 6 bases from V and 0 from J, leaving 6 bases between them. The CDR3 nucleotides are TGTGCCAGTAGGCGGCTCTCTGGAAACACCATATATTTT. Encoded protein: CASRRLSGNTIYF.

This clone was found a few times. This rearrangement joins TRBV28 to TRBJ1-5; TRBD1 might be the D (5 bases). Trimming took 2 bases from V and 7 from J, leaving 12 bases between them. The CDR3 extends over 14 amino acids. Germline V gene sequence: CDR1 MDHEN, CDR2 SYDVKM. CDR3 sequence: CASSLVGGWQPQHF. CDR3 sequence (DNA): TGTGCCAGCAGTTTAGTGGGGGGATGGCAGCCCCAGCATTTT. The full variable domain, rest sourced from reference TRBV28 and TRBJ1-5, is DVKVTQSSRYLVKRTGEKVFLECVQDMDHENMFWYRQDPGLGLRLIYFSYDVKMKEKGDIPEGYSVSREKKERFSLILESASTNQTSMYLCASSLVGGWQPQHFGDGTRLSIL.

This clone came up a few times. The chain uses TRBV7-9 and TRBJ2-5; tentative D call: TRBD1 (6 bases). Germline V gene data show CDR1 as SEHNR and CDR2 as FQNEAQ (reference sequence). Trimming pared 5 bases from V and 3 bases from J, leaving 22 bases between. The CDR3 is 17 amino acids. The CDR3 nucleotides read TGTGCCAGCAGCCCAAACAGGGATTTAAGGAATGAAGAGACCCAGTACTTC. Protein: CASSPNRDLRNEETQYF.

The V gene is TRBV28, the J gene TRBJ2-3; 9 bases map to TRBD2. CDR1 is MDHEN, CDR2 SYDVKM, per germline. The CDR3 is 18 amino acids. The V segment lost 4 bases and the J segment 4 bases; nucleotides outside the gene matches: 15. The CDR3 region has the DNA TGTGCCAGCAGTTCCCGCGGGGGGGGGCCCGCGGCTTCAGATACGCAGTATTTT. This translates into CASSSRGGGPAASDTQYF.

The CDR3 here is CASSTPRGVGFSNTEAFF. The CDR3 DNA sequence: TGTGCCAGCAGCACCCCACGGGGTGTGGGATTCAGTAACACTGAAGCTTTCTTT. The chain links TRBV7-9 to TRBJ1-1; D is undetermined. This CDR3 contains 18 residues. Germline CDR1 is SEHNR and CDR2 is FQNEAQ (reference sequence). V was shortened by 5 bases and J by 2 bases, with 24 bases between the two germline ends.